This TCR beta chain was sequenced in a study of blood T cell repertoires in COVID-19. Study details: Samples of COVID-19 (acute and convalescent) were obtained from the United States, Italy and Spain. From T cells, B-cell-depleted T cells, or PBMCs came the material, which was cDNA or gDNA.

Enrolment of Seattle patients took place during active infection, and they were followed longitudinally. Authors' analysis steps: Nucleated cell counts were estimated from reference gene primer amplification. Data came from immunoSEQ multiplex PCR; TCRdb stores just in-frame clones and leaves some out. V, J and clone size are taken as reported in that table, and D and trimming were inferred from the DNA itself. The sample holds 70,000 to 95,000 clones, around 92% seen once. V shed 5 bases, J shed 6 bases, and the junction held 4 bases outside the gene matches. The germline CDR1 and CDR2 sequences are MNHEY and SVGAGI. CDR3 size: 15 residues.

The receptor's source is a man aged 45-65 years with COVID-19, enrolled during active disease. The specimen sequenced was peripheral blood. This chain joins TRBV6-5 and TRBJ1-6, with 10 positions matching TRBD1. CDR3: CASSIRDRGNSPLHF. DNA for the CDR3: TGTGCCAGCAGTATTAGGGACAGGGGTAATTCACCCCTCCACTTT.